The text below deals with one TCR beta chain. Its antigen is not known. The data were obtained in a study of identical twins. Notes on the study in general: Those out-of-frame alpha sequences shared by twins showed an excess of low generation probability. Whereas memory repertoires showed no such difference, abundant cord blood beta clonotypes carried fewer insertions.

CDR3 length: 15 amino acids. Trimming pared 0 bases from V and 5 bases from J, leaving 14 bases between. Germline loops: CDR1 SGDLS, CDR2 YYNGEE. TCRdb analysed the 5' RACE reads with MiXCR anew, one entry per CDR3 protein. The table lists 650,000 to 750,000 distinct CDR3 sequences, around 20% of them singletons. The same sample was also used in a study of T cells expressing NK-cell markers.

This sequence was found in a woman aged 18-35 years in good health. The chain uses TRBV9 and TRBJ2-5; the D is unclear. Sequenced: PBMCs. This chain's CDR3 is CASSVAYGEVETQYF. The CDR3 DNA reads TGTGCCAGCAGCGTAGCCTACGGAGAGGTTGAGACCCAGTACTTC.